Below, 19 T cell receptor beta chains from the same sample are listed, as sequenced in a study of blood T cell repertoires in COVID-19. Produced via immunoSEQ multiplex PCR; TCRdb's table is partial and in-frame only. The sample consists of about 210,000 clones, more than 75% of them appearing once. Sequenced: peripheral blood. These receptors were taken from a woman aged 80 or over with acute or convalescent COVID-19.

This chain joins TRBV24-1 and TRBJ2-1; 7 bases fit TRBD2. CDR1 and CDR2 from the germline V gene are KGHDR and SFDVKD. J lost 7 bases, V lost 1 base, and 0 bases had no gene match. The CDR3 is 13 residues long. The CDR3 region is CATSDFGGNEQFF. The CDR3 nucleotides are TGTGCCACCAGTGATTTCGGGGGGAATGAGCAGTTCTTC.

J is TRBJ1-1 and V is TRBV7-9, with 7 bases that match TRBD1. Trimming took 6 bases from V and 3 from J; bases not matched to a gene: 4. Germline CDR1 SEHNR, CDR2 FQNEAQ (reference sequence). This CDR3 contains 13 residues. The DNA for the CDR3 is TGTGCCAGCAGTCAACAGGGGTACACTGAAGCTTTCTTT. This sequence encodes CASSQQGYTEAFF. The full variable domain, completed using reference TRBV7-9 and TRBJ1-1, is DTGVSQNPRHKITKRGQNVTFRCDPISEHNRLYWYRQTLGQGPEFLTYFQNEAQLEKSRLLSDRFSAERPKGSFSTLEIQRTEQGDSAMYLCASSQQGYTEAFFGQGTRLTVV.

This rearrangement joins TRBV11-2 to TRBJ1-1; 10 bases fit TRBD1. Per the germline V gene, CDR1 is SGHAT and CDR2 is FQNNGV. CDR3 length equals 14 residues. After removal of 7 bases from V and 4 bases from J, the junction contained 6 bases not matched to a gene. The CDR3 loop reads CASIDRGPSTEAFF. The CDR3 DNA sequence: TGTGCCAGCATCGACAGGGGGCCATCCACTGAAGCTTTCTTT. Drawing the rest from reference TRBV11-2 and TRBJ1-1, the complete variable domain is EAGVAQSPRYKIIEKRQSVAFWCNPISGHATLYWYQQILGQGPKLLIQFQNNGVVDDSQLPKDRFSAERLKGVDSTLKIQPAKLEDSAVYLCASIDRGPSTEAFFGQGTRLTVV.

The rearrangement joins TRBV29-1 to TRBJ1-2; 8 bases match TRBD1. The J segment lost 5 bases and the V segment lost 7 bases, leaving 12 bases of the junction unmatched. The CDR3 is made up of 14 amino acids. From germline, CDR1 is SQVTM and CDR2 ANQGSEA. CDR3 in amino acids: CSGLPTGERYGYTF. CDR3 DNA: TGCAGCGGGCTCCCGACAGGGGAAAGATATGGCTACACCTTC.

CDR3 sequence: CASSLVFHASGRAFDTQYF. The DNA for the CDR3 is TGTGCCAGCAGCTTGGTGTTTCACGCTAGCGGGAGGGCCTTTGATACGCAGTATTTT. This chain joins TRBV5-6 and TRBJ2-3, with 12 bases fitting TRBD2. V was pared by 0 bases and J by 6 bases, with 14 bases of the junction left unmatched. The CDR3 runs to 19 residues. Germline V gene sequence: CDR1 SGHDT, CDR2 YYEEEE.

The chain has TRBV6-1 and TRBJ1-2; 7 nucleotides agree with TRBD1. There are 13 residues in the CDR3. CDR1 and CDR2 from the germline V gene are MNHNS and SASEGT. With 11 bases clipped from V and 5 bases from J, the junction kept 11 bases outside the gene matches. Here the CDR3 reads CAGANRGEYGYTF. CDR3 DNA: TGTGCCGGGGCCAACAGGGGAGAATATGGCTACACCTTC.

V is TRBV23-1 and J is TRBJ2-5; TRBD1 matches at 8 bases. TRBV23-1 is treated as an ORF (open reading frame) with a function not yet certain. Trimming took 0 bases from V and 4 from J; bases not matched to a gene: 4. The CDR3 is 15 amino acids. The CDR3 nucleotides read TGCGCCAGCAGTCAATCGGACAGGGTCCGAGAGACCCAGTACTTC. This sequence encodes CASSQSDRVRETQYF.

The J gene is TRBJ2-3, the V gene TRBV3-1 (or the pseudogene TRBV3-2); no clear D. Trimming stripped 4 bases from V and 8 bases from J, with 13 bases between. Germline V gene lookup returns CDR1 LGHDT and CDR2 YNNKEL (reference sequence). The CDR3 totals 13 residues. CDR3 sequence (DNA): TGTGCCAGCAGCCCTCTAGTTCCGGGTACGCAGTATTTT. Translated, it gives CASSPLVPGTQYF.

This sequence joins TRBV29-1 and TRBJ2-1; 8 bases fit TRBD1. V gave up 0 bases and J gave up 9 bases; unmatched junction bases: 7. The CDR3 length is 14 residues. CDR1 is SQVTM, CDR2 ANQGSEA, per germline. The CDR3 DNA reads TGCAGCGTTGAAGATCTATACAGGGGGAGTGAGCAGTTCTTC. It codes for CSVEDLYRGSEQFF.

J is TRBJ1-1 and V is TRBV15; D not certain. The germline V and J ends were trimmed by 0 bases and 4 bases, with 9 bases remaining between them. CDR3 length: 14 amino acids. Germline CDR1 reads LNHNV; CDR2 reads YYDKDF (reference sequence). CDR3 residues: CATSRDAFGTEAFF. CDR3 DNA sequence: TGTGCCACCAGCAGAGATGCGTTTGGCACTGAAGCTTTCTTT.

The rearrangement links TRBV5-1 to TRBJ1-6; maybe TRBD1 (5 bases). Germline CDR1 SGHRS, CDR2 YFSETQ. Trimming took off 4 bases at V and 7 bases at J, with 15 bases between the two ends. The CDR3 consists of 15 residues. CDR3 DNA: TGCGCCAGCAGCCTATGGGACTTGAAAAATTCACCCCTCCACTTT. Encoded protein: CASSLWDLKNSPLHF.

CDR3 bases: TGTGCCATCAGTGCTCGGCAGGGGGAATACGAGCAGTACTTC. Its protein product is CAISARQGEYEQYF. The chain couples TRBV10-3 to TRBJ2-7, with TRBD1 identical over 7 bases. Germline lookup yields CDR1 ENHRY and CDR2 SYGVKD. V was clipped by 4 bases and J by 4 bases; unmatched bases: 7. This CDR3 region has 14 residues.

CDR3 nucleotide sequence: TGTGCCAGCAGTTTACGTGGGGGGGTAGTTCGCGAGCAGTACTTC. It is translated as CASSLRGGVVREQYF. The V gene is TRBV27, the J gene TRBJ2-7; TRBD2 matches 7 bases. This CDR3 has 15 amino acids. Germline CDR1 and CDR2: MNHEY and SMNVEV (reference sequence). With 2 bases clipped from V and 6 bases from J, the junction kept 10 bases outside the gene matches.

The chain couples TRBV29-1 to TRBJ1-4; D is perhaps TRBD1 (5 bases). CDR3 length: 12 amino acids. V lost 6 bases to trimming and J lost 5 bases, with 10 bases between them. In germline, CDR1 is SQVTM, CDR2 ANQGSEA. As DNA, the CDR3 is TGCAGCGTAATAGGGGTGAATGAAAAACTGTTTTTT. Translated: CSVIGVNEKLFF.

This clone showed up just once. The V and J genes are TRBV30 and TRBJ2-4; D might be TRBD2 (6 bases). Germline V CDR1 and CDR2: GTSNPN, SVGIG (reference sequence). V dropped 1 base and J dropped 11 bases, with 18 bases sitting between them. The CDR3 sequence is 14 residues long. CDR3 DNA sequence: TGTGCCTGGAGTGACCTCTGGAGGGGTGCGTTTCAGTACTTC. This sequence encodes CAWSDLWRGAFQYF.

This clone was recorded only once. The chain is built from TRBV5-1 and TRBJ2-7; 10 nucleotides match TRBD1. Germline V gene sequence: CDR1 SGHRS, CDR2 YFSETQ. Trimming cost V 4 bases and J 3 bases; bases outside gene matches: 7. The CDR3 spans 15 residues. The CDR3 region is CASSVPGTGVYEQYF. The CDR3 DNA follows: TGCGCCAGCAGCGTCCCCGGGACAGGGGTCTACGAGCAGTACTTC.

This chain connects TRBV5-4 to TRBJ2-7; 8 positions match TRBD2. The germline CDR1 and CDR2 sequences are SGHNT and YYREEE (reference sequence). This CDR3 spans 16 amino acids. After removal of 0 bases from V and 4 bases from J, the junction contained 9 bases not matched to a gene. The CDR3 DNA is TGTGCCAGCAGCTTGGGGGGCGGGAGGTCCGCATACGAGCAGTACTTC. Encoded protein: CASSLGGGRSAYEQYF.

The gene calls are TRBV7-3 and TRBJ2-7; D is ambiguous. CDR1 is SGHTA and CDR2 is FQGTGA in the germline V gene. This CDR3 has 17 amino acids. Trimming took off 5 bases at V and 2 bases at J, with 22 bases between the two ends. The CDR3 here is CASSPYPRRRETYEQYF. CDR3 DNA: TGTGCCAGCAGCCCCTACCCTCGACGGAGAGAGACCTACGAGCAGTACTTC.

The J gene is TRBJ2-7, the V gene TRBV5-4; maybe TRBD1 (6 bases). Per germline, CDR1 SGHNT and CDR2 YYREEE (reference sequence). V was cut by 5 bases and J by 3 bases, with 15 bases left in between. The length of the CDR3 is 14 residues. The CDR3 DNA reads TGTGCCAGCAGTCGTCGGCAGGGGTACTACGAGCAGTACTTC. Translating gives CASSRRQGYYEQYF. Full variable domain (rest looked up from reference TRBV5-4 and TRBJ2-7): ETGVTQSPTHLIKTRGQQVTLRCSSQSGHNTVSWYQQALGQGPQFIFQYYREEENGRGNFPPRFSGLQFPNYSSELNVNALELDDSALYLCASSRRQGYYEQYFGPGTRLTVT.